Each of the 17 T cell receptor beta chains below was sequenced from the same sample in a study of OX40 agonist ivuxolimab in advanced cancers. Some clones are missing from TCRdb's copy, which holds only in-frame ones; the method was immunoSEQ multiplex PCR. The table has over 80,000 clones, around nine tenths seen once. This material consisted of CD4+ or CD8+ T cells sorted from blood, taken in a trial of the OX40 agonist ivuxolimab. Receptors originate from an adult with an advanced solid tumor such as melanoma, head and neck, liver or kidney cancer.

This rearrangement joins TRBV5-1 to TRBJ2-1, with D perhaps matching TRBD1 (6 bases). This CDR3 is built from 16 residues. The V and J ends lost 4 bases and 4 bases respectively, with 18 bases between them. Germline CDR1 reads SGHRS; CDR2 reads YFSETQ. The CDR3 DNA reads TGCGCCAGCAGCACCGAACTAGTAAGGGGGTACAATGAGCAGTTCTTC. It codes for CASSTELVRGYNEQFF.

This sequence joins TRBV21-1 and TRBJ1-2; TRBD1 is taken as the D call from the table, unchecked against the DNA. TRBV21-1 is tagged as a pseudogene. The CDR3 spans 14 residues. The CDR3: CASSVRTVRDGYTF. The CDR3 DNA sequence: TGTGCCAGCAGCGTCCGGACAGTGCGGGATGGCTACACCTTC.

This chain links TRBV28 with TRBJ1-1, with a possible D match to TRBD1 (6 bases). The CDR3 extends over 15 amino acids. V shed 2 bases and J shed 1 base, with 11 bases lying between them. CDR1 MDHEN and CDR2 SYDVKM come from the germline V gene. The CDR3 protein is CASSLTGLTNTEAFF. The CDR3 nucleotides are TGTGCCAGCAGTTTAACAGGGCTAACGAACACTGAAGCTTTCTTT.

J is TRBJ1-2 and V is TRBV16, with TRBD1 matching 7 bases. CDR1 is KGHSY and CDR2 is FQNENV in the germline V gene. With V trimmed by 4 bases and J by 1 base, 0 bases remained unmatched. The CDR3 has 13 residues. The CDR3 loop is CASSRQGNYGYTF. CDR3 sequence (DNA): TGTGCCAGCAGCCGACAGGGTAACTATGGCTACACCTTC. The complete variable domain, with remaining parts taken from reference TRBV16 and TRBJ1-2, reads GEEVAQTPKHLVRGEGQKAKLYCAPIKGHSYVFWYQQVLKNEFKFLISFQNENVFDETGMPKERFSAKCLPNSPCSLEIQATKLEDSAVYFCASSRQGNYGYTFGSGTRLTVV.

The chain carries TRBV6-5 and TRBJ1-1; perhaps TRBD1 as D (5 bases). V lost 10 bases and J lost 4, with 19 bases in between. The CDR3 consists of 14 residues. Germline V gene sequence: CDR1 MNHEY, CDR2 SVGAGI. The CDR3 protein is CATAKNGGVTEAFF. The CDR3, as DNA: TGTGCCACTGCCAAGAACGGGGGGGTCACTGAAGCTTTCTTT.

This clone appeared once. The chain uses TRBV4-1 and TRBJ1-5; no clear D gene. There are 15 residues in the CDR3. The germline V and J ends were trimmed by 0 bases and 2 bases, with 8 bases remaining between them. Per germline, CDR1 MGHRA and CDR2 YSYEKL. CDR3 sequence reads: CASSQDGQRNQPQHF. The CDR3 DNA reads TGCGCCAGCAGCCAAGATGGCCAGCGCAATCAGCCCCAGCATTTT.

The rearrangement links TRBV9 to TRBJ2-5; 8 nucleotides agree with TRBD2. CDR1 and CDR2 from the germline V gene are SGDLS and YYNGEE. Trimming at V came to 4 bases and at J to 1 base, leaving 6 bases not matched to a gene. The length of the CDR3 is 15 residues. The CDR3 here is CASSPRGGFQETQYF. DNA of the CDR3: TGTGCCAGCAGCCCCCGGGGGGGATTCCAAGAGACCCAGTACTTC.

This clone came up once. The chain links TRBV7-2 to TRBJ1-1; D unresolved. The V gene's germline CDR1 is SGHTA and CDR2 FQGNSA. The CDR3 extends over 15 amino acids. The germline V and J ends were trimmed by 5 bases and 1 base, with 14 bases remaining between them. In nucleotides, the CDR3 is TGTGCCAGCAGCCCCTTGGGGTTGGGGAACACTGAAGCTTTCTTT. The encoded protein is CASSPLGLGNTEAFF.

The genes are TRBV28 and TRBJ1-4; tentative D call: TRBD1 (5 bases). This CDR3 has 16 residues. In germline, CDR1 is MDHEN, CDR2 SYDVKM. V was cut by 4 bases and J by 0 bases, with 12 bases left in between. CDR3 residues: CASSSVTGATNEKLFF. The CDR3 DNA sequence: TGTGCCAGCAGTTCCGTAACAGGAGCAACTAATGAAAAACTGTTTTTT.

This chain uses TRBV11-2 with TRBJ2-3, with 9 bases that match TRBD2. Germline CDR1 reads SGHAT; CDR2 reads FQNNGV. The CDR3 has 17 amino acids. With 5 bases clipped from V and 1 base from J, the junction kept 10 bases outside the gene matches. In DNA form, the CDR3 reads TGTGCCAGCAGCGGCCTCCGCGGGAGGGCTGGCACAGATACGCAGTATTTT. It specifies CASSGLRGRAGTDTQYF.

The chain recombines TRBV5-1 with TRBJ2-3; the match to TRBD1 covers 8 bases. The V gene's germline CDR1 is SGHRS and CDR2 YFSETQ. This CDR3 comprises 16 residues. J was trimmed by 2 bases and V by 4 bases; bases with no gene match: 9. CDR3 bases: TGCGCCAGCAGCATTGGACAGGGCACCTTCACAGATACGCAGTATTTT. Its protein is CASSIGQGTFTDTQYF.

The chain recombines TRBV7-3 with TRBJ2-7; D remains ambiguous. The germline V and J ends were trimmed by 1 base and 5 bases, with 18 bases remaining between them. CDR1 is SGHTA, CDR2 FQGTGA, per germline. CDR3 length equals 16 residues. The CDR3 DNA follows: TGTGCCAGCAGCTTAAACTCCGGTAATAATCGTAACGAGCAGTACTTC. Encoded protein: CASSLNSGNNRNEQYF. Complete variable domain (other parts from reference TRBV7-3 and TRBJ2-7): GAGVSQTPSNKVTEKGKYVELRCDPISGHTALYWYRQSLGQGPEFLIYFQGTGAADDSGLPNDRFFAVRPEGSVSTLKIQRTERGDSAVYLCASSLNSGNNRNEQYFGPGTRLTVT.

The CDR3 region has the DNA TGTGCCAGCAGCTTGGAATCAGGGCAGGGGTCTACCTACGAGCAGTACTTC. It encodes CASSLESGQGSTYEQYF. V is TRBV5-4 and J is TRBJ2-7; weak D call: TRBD1 (6 bases). The length of the CDR3 is 17 residues. Trimming cost V 0 bases and J 2 bases, with 18 bases left between them. CDR1 is SGHNT, CDR2 YYREEE, per germline (reference sequence). The full variable domain, completed using reference TRBV5-4 and TRBJ2-7, is ETGVTQSPTHLIKTRGQQVTLRCSSQSGHNTVSWYQQALGQGPQFIFQYYREEENGRGNFPPRFSGLQFPNYSSELNVNALELDDSALYLCASSLESGQGSTYEQYFGPGTRLTVT.

The CDR3 sequence is CASSYWGRGTEAFF. CDR3 sequence (DNA): TGTGCCAGCAGTTACTGGGGGCGCGGGACTGAAGCTTTCTTT. The rearrangement links TRBV6-5 to TRBJ1-1; the D gene is possibly TRBD1 (6 bases). The germline gives CDR1 MNHEY, CDR2 SVGAGI. CDR3 length: 14 residues. V lost 1 base and J 5 bases, leaving 11 bases between the germline ends.

V and J are TRBV4-2 and TRBJ2-2; possibly TRBD2 for D (5 bases). This CDR3 has 16 residues. V was shortened by 4 bases and J by 1 base, with 13 bases between the two germline ends. From germline, CDR1 is LGHNA and CDR2 YNFKEQ. As DNA, the CDR3 is TGTGCCAGCAGCCCAGGACTCATACTGAACACCGGGGAGCTGTTTTTT. Translated, it gives CASSPGLILNTGELFF.

This clone appeared a few times. This rearrangement joins TRBV18 to TRBJ1-1, with D possibly being TRBD1 (6 bases). Germline V gene lookup returns CDR1 KGHSH and CDR2 LQKENI. V was clipped by 5 bases and J by 4 bases, with 11 bases between them. CDR3 length: 13 residues. The CDR3 is CASSDTGITEAFF. The DNA of the CDR3 is TGTGCCAGCTCAGATACAGGGATCACTGAAGCTTTCTTT.

V and J are TRBV5-1 and TRBJ2-3, with 8 bases aligning to TRBD2. The V and J ends lost 3 bases and 3 bases, in that order; junction bases with no gene match: 3. CDR3 length: 14 amino acids. Germline CDR1 and CDR2: SGHRS and YFSETQ. DNA of the CDR3: TGCGCCAGCAGCTCCTTAGCGGGAACAGATACGCAGTATTTT. Translated: CASSSLAGTDTQYF.